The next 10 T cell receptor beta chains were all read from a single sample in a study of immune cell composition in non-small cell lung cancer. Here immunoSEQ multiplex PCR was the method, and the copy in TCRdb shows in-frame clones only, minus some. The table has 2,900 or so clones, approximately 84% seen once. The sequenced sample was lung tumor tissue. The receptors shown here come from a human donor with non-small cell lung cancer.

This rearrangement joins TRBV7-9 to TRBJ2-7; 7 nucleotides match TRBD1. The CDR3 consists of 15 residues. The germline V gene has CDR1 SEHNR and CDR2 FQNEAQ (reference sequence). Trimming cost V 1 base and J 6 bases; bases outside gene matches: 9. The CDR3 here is CASSLGFGQEAEQYF. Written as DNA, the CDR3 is TGTGCCAGCAGCTTAGGGTTTGGACAGGAGGCCGAGCAGTACTTC.

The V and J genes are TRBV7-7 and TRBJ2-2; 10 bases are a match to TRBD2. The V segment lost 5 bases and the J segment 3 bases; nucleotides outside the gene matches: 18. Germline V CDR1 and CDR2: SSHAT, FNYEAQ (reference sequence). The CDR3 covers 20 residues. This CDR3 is CASSPFGERGGLKDTGELFF. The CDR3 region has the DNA TGTGCCAGCAGCCCCTTCGGGGAGCGGGGGGGCCTGAAGGACACCGGGGAGCTGTTTTTT.

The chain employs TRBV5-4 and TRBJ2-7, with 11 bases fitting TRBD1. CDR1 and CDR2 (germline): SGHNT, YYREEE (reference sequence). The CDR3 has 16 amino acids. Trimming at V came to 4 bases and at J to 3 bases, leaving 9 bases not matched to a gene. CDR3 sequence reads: CASSPRSGTGGYEQYF. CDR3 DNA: TGTGCCAGCAGCCCAAGGAGCGGGACAGGGGGCTACGAGCAGTACTTC. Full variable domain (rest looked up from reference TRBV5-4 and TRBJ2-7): ETGVTQSPTHLIKTRGQQVTLRCSSQSGHNTVSWYQQALGQGPQFIFQYYREEENGRGNFPPRFSGLQFPNYSSELNVNALELDDSALYLCASSPRSGTGGYEQYFGPGTRLTVT.

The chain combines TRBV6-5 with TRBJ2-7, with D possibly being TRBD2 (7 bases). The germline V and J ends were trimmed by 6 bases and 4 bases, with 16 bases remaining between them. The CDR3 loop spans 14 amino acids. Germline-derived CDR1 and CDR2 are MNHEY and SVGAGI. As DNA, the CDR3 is TGTGCCAGCAGAGGGAGGGGGGCTCAATACGAGCAGTACTTC. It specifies CASRGRGAQYEQYF.

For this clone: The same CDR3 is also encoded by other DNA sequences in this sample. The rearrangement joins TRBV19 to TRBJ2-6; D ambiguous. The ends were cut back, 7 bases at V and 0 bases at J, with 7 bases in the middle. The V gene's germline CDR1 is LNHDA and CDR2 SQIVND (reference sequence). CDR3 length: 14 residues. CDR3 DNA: TGTGCCAGTAAACGGAGCTCTGGGGCCAACGTCCTGACTTTC. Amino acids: CASKRSSGANVLTF.

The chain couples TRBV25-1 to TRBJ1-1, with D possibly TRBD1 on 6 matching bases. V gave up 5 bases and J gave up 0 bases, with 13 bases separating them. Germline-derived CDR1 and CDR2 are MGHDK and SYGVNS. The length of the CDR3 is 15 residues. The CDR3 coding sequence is TGTGCCAGCAGTCCCCGGACAGATATGAACACTGAAGCTTTCTTT. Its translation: CASSPRTDMNTEAFF.

The CDR3 DNA reads as TGTGCCAGCGGGACGTGGCACAGGGGCGGTGGCTACACCTTC. Translating gives CASGTWHRGGGYTF. The chain is built from TRBV28 and TRBJ1-2, with 7 nucleotides matching TRBD1. The CDR3 has 14 amino acids. Trimming at V came to 8 bases and at J to 7 bases, leaving 13 bases not matched to a gene. The V gene's germline CDR1 is MDHEN and CDR2 SYDVKM.

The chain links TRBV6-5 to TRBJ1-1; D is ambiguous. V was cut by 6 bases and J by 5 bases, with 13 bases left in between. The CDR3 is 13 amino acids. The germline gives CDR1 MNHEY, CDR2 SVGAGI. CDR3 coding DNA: TGTGCCAGCAGCTCCAAGAGTTGGACTGAAGCTTTCTTT. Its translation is CASSSKSWTEAFF.

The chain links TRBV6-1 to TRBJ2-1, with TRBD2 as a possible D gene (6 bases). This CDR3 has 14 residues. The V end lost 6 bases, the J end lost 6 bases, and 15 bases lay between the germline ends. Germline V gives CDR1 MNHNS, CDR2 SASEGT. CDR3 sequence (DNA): TGTGCCAGCAGGGCCCTGACCGGGGGCAATGAGCAGTTCTTC. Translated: CASRALTGGNEQFF.

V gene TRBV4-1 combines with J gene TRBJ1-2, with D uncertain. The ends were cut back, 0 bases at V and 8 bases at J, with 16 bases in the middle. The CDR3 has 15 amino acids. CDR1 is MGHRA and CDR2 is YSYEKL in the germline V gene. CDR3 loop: CASSQDREQRKGYTF. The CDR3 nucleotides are TGCGCCAGCAGCCAAGATAGGGAGCAGCGTAAAGGCTACACCTTC.